Following are 16 T cell receptor beta chains from one sample sequenced in a study of OX40 agonist ivuxolimab in advanced cancers. The library was built by means of the immunoSEQ multiplex PCR assay. The table was pulled from immuneACCESS by TCRdb, which kept in-frame rearrangements only. Such tables lose some clones; where checked, under half of the loss comes from unresolved V genes, and the rest has no known cause. Counted in this sample were 75,000 to 100,000 clones; approximately 80% of them appeared once. The ten largest clones take up 5.8% of the sample. This specimen consisted of CD4+ or CD8+ T cells sorted from blood, obtained in a trial of the OX40 agonist ivuxolimab. All receptors derive from an adult with an advanced solid tumor such as melanoma, head and neck, liver or kidney cancer.

This clone was seen a single time. V usage is TRBV30 and J usage is TRBJ1-2; 11 bases line up with TRBD1. CDR1 is GTSNPN, CDR2 SVGIG, per germline (reference sequence). This CDR3 has 15 residues. The junction had 7 bases not matched to a gene; V was cut back by 0 bases and J by 7 bases. The DNA for the CDR3 is TGTGCCTGGAGTGTACAGGGGGACAGGGGGTCTGGCTACACCTTC. It translates to CAWSVQGDRGSGYTF. The variable domain in full, with the rest retrieved from reference TRBV30 and TRBJ1-2, is SQTIHQWPATLVQPVGSPLSLECTVEGTSNPNLYWYRQAAGRGLQLLFYSVGIGQISSEVPQNLSASRPQDRQFILSSKKLLLSDSGFYLCAWSVQGDRGSGYTFGSGTRLTVV.

Only one count was recorded for this clone. The DNA for the CDR3 is TGTGCCAGTAGTATACAGGGTAGAACTGAAGCTTTCTTT. This sequence encodes CASSIQGRTEAFF. The chain couples TRBV19 to TRBJ1-1; possible D gene TRBD1, 5 bases. V gave up 2 bases and J gave up 5 bases, with 9 bases separating them. This CDR3 comprises 13 residues. In germline, CDR1 is LNHDA, CDR2 SQIVND (reference sequence).

The V gene is TRBV30, the J gene TRBJ1-1; no firm D call. Trimming removed 1 base from V and 1 base from J, with 7 bases in between. The CDR3 loop spans 13 amino acids. CDR1 GTSNPN and CDR2 SVGIG come from the germline V gene (reference sequence). The CDR3, as DNA: TGTGCCTGGAGTGGGCAGAGGAACACTGAAGCTTTCTTT. Encoded protein: CAWSGQRNTEAFF.

The V call is TRBV5-1, the J call TRBJ2-7, with D perhaps TRBD1 (7 bases). The CDR3 is made up of 13 amino acids. Germline V gives CDR1 SGHRS, CDR2 YFSETQ. V was clipped by 7 bases and J by 3 bases, with 14 bases between them. This CDR3 is CASATGRFYEQYF. CDR3 in DNA: TGCGCCAGCGCGACAGGGAGGTTCTACGAGCAGTACTTC.

A note on this clone: Other DNA sequences within the sample encode an identical CDR3. V usage is TRBV5-1 and J usage is TRBJ2-6; D is possibly TRBD2 (5 bases). Trimming left V 4 bases short and J 3 bases short, with 5 bases between. The CDR3 runs to 13 residues. Germline values: CDR1 SGHRS, CDR2 YFSETQ. The CDR3 nucleotides read TGCGCCAGCAGCCGGGATGGGGCCAACGTCCTGACTTTC. This encodes CASSRDGANVLTF.

The CDR3, as DNA: TGTGCCAGCAGCTTCCAGGGGGGTTTGTCCTACAATGAGCAGTTCTTC. Translating gives CASSFQGGLSYNEQFF. The chain joins TRBV7-6 to TRBJ2-1; a possible D gene is TRBD1 (7 bases). V dropped 3 bases and J dropped 1 base, with 13 bases sitting between them. The CDR3 length is 16 residues. Germline V lookup: CDR1 SGHVS, CDR2 FNYEAQ. The whole variable domain, remainder taken from reference TRBV7-6 and TRBJ2-1, is GAGVSQSPRYKVTKRGQDVALRCDPISGHVSLYWYRQALGQGPEFLTYFNYEAQQDKSGLPNDRFSAERPEGSISTLTIQRTEQRDSAMYRCASSFQGGLSYNEQFFGPGTRLTVL.

The rearrangement links TRBV18 to TRBJ2-3; 8 bases map to TRBD2. The V gene end was trimmed by 1 base and the J gene end by 0 bases; junction bases not matched to a gene: 3. Germline V gene data show CDR1 as KGHSH and CDR2 as LQKENI. This CDR3 has 16 residues. DNA for the CDR3: TGTGCCAGCTCACCACGTAGCGGGGTGAGCACAGATACGCAGTATTTT. Translated: CASSPRSGVSTDTQYF.

The chain links TRBV29-1 to TRBJ1-2, with 8 bases lining up with TRBD1. CDR1 and CDR2 from the germline V gene are SQVTM and ANQGSEA. V lost 3 bases, J lost 4 bases, and 4 bases stayed unmatched. The CDR3 loop spans 13 amino acids. The CDR3 nucleotides read TGCAGCGTTGAGCGAGACAGGGGCTATGGCTACACCTTC. It yields the protein CSVERDRGYGYTF.

Written as DNA, the CDR3 is TGTGCCAGCGCAATAAATGTGGGGAATGAGCAGTTCTTC. The encoded protein is CASAINVGNEQFF. The rearrangement joins TRBV6-6 to TRBJ2-1; D gene unclear. V lost 8 bases to trimming and J lost 7 bases, with 15 bases between them. This CDR3 has 13 residues. Germline V lookup: CDR1 MNHNY, CDR2 SVGAGI (reference sequence).

The J gene is TRBJ1-2, the V gene TRBV5-4, with a possible D match to TRBD1 (5 bases). The V and J ends lost 4 bases and 6 bases respectively, with 10 bases between them. The CDR3 length is 12 residues. Germline V gene sequence: CDR1 SGHNT, CDR2 YYREEE (reference sequence). The CDR3: CASSPLGDGYTF. The CDR3 nucleotides are TGTGCCAGCAGCCCGCTGGGGGATGGCTACACCTTC.

This chain links TRBV11-2 with TRBJ2-7, with D unresolved. The germline V gene encodes CDR1 SGHAT and CDR2 FQNNGV. Trimming removed 1 base at V and 0 bases at J, with 4 bases between. The CDR3 length is 13 residues. The CDR3 DNA follows: TGTGCCAGCAGCTTAGGCCCCTCCTACGAGCAGTACTTC. This codes for CASSLGPSYEQYF.

The gene calls are TRBV29-1 and TRBJ2-2; TRBD2 agrees at 12 bases. The germline gives CDR1 SQVTM, CDR2 ANQGSEA. This CDR3 is 16 amino acids long. Trimming took 3 bases from V and 4 from J; bases not matched to a gene: 6. CDR3 nucleotide sequence: TGCAGCGTTGAGCCCCCTAGCGGGAGGGCCACCGGGGAGCTGTTTTTT. The encoded protein is CSVEPPSGRATGELFF.

The J gene is TRBJ2-3, the V gene TRBV6-5; 9 bases match TRBD2. Unmatched junction bases numbered 7, after V lost 3 bases and J lost 6 bases. The CDR3 runs to 15 residues. Germline CDR1 and CDR2: MNHEY and SVGAGI. The CDR3 DNA is TGTGCCAGCAGTTATAGCGGGAGCTTTTCGGATACGCAGTATTTT. It translates to CASSYSGSFSDTQYF.

The rearrangement links TRBV2 to TRBJ2-4; TRBD2 matches at 14 bases. Germline-derived CDR1 and CDR2 are SNHLY and FYNNEI. The CDR3 contains 16 residues. The ends lost 5 bases at V and 5 bases at J; junction bases unmatched: 5. This CDR3 is CASSQGLAGGENIQYF. CDR3 nucleotides: TGTGCCAGCAGTCAAGGACTAGCGGGAGGCGAAAACATTCAGTACTTC.

V is TRBV7-2 and J is TRBJ2-3; a possible D gene is TRBD1 (5 bases). CDR1 is SGHTA, CDR2 FQGNSA, per germline. V lost 4 bases to trimming and J lost 5 bases, with 19 bases between them. The CDR3 has 16 residues. The CDR3 nucleotides are TGTGCCAGCAGCTCCTTCTTATCAGGACAATTAGATACGCAGTATTTT. Its translation: CASSSFLSGQLDTQYF.

With regard to this clone: One end of the junction is discordant with germline, which a read error may explain. This chain links TRBV5-4 with TRBJ2-7, with 8 positions matching TRBD1. The CDR3 totals 14 residues. Germline V CDR1 and CDR2: SGHNT, YYREEE (reference sequence). In DNA, the CDR3 is TGCGCCAGCAGCCAAGGACAGGGTTCCTACGAGCAGTACTTC. Amino acid sequence: CASSQGQGSYEQYF.